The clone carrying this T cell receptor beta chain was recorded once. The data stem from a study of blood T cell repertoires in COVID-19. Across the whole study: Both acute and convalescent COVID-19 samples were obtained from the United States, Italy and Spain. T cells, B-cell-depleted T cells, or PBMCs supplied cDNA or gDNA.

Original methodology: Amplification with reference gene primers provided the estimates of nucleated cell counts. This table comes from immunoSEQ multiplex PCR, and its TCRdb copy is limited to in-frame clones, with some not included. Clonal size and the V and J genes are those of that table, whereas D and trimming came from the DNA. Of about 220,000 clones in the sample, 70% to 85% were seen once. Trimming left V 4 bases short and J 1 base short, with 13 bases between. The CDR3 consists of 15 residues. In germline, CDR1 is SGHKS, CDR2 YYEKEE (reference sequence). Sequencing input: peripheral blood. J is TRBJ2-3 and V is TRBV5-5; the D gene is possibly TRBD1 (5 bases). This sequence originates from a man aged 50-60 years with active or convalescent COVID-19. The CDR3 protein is CASSLETVGTDTQYF. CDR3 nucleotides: TGTGCCAGCAGCCTGGAGACAGTCGGCACAGATACGCAGTATTTT.